This T cell receptor (beta chain) emerged from a study of blood T cell repertoires in COVID-19. The table came from immunoSEQ multiplex PCR; TCRdb's copy has only in-frame clones and leaves some out. There are 150,000 to 200,000 clones in the sample; 70% to 90% occur only once, and roughly a fifth lies in the top ten. Input material: peripheral blood. The origin of this receptor is a man aged 55 to 70 with active or convalescent COVID-19.

CDR3 nucleotide sequence: TGTGCCAGCAGCTCCCGGGTCCGTTCCGAAAAACTGTTTTTT. Its protein is CASSSRVRSEKLFF. The gene calls are TRBV11-2 and TRBJ1-4, with D hard to call. CDR1 and CDR2 from the germline V gene are SGHAT and FQNNGV. The CDR3 runs 14 residues. The V end lost 4 bases, the J end lost 8 bases, and 14 bases lay between the germline ends.